Sequencing of this T cell receptor beta chain was carried out in a study of blood T cell repertoires in COVID-19. Produced via immunoSEQ multiplex PCR; TCRdb's table is partial and in-frame only. The profile shows some 150,000 clones, around 82% of them singletons. This CDR3 contains 14 residues. In germline, CDR1 is MDHEN, CDR2 SYDVKM. V trimming: 2 bases; J trimming: 2 bases; junction bases outside the gene matches: 2. Sequenced input: PBMCs or T cells enriched from blood (not recorded which). J is TRBJ1-2 and V is TRBV28, with 7 bases aligning to TRBD1. The TCR comes from a woman in her forties or fifties who had recovered from COVID-19. CDR3 loop: CASSLLGQNYGYTF. DNA for the CDR3: TGTGCCAGCAGTTTACTGGGACAGAACTATGGCTACACCTTC.